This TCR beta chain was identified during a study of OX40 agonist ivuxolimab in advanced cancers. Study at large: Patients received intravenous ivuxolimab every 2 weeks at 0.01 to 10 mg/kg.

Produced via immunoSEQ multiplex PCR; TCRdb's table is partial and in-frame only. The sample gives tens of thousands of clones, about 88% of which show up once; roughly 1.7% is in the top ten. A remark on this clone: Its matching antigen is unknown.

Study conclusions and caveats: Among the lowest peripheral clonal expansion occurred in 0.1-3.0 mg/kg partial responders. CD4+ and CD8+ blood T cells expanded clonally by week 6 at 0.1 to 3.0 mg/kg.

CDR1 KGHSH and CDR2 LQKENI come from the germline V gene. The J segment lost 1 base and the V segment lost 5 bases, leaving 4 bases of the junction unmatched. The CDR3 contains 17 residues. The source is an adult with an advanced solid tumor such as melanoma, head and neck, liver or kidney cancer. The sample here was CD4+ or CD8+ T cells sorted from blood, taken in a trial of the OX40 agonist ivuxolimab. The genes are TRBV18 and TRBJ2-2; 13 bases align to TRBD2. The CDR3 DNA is TGTGCCAGCTCAAGTGGACTAGCGGGAGTGAACACCGGGGAGCTGTTTTTT. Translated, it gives CASSSGLAGVNTGELFF.